What follows are 30 T cell receptor beta chains derived from one specimen sequenced in a study of synovial regulatory T cells in juvenile arthritis. The repertoire was sequenced with immunoSEQ multiplex PCR; TCRdb's copy has only in-frame clones and lacks some. The table for this sample gives several thousand clones. Sequenced input: Treg cells from blood. Subset described: remaining (HLA-DR-negative) circulating blood Treg cells. These receptors came from a donor aged 2-35 years with juvenile idiopathic arthritis.

This chain joins TRBV30 and TRBJ1-2; TCRdb reports TRBD1, a call that lacks DNA to check it against. The CDR3 covers 14 residues. The record lacks a DNA sequence. Germline V gene lookup returns CDR1 GTSNPN and CDR2 SVGIG (reference sequence). The chain's CDR3 is CAWSGMQGKLGYTF.

The chain recombines TRBV19 with TRBJ1-1. Germline V gives CDR1 LNHDA, CDR2 SQIVND (reference sequence). The CDR3 loop spans 14 amino acids. No DNA is given. CDR3 region: CASSIAGGDTEAFF.

The rearrangement links TRBV27 to TRBJ2-1; TCRdb designates TRBD1, a call that cannot be tested without DNA. CDR3 length equals 15 residues. A DNA sequence was not provided. Germline lookup yields CDR1 MNHEY and CDR2 SMNVEV (reference sequence). CDR3 loop: CASSHLPDKYNEQFF.

The rearrangement uses TRBV7-8 and TRBJ2-1; TCRdb's D gene call, TRBD1, goes unchecked for lack of DNA. This CDR3 has 13 amino acids. The protein alone is recorded here. Germline loops: CDR1 SGHVS, CDR2 FQNEAQ. CDR3 sequence reads: CASSLGQNNEQFF. The complete variable domain, with remaining parts taken from reference TRBV7-8 and TRBJ2-1, reads GAGVSQSPRYKVAKRGQDVALRCDPISGHVSLFWYQQALGQGPEFLTYFQNEAQLDKSGLPSDRFFAERPEGSVSTLKIQRTQQEDSAVYLCASSLGQNNEQFFGPGTRLTVL.

V is TRBV18 and J is TRBJ1-1; TCRdb gives TRBD1 as the D gene, but with no DNA this cannot be confirmed. CDR1 KGHSH and CDR2 LQKENI come from the germline V gene. The CDR3 is 11 residues long. No DNA is recorded. The chain's CDR3 is CASSPDRVAFF.

The chain combines TRBV6-5 with TRBJ1-4. The CDR3 loop spans 12 amino acids. No DNA accompanies this entry. The V gene's germline CDR1 is MNHEY and CDR2 SVGAGI. The CDR3: CASSPSDEKLFF.

This rearrangement joins TRBV19 to TRBJ2-1; TCRdb selects TRBD2, and the lack of DNA leaves this call unchecked. Germline lookup yields CDR1 LNHDA and CDR2 SQIVND (reference sequence). This CDR3 has 14 amino acids. Only the protein is available. The chain's CDR3 is CASSPRSSYNEQFF.

The chain employs TRBV6-1 and TRBJ1-4; TCRdb reports TRBD1, a call that lacks DNA to check it against. The CDR3 length is 15 residues. The DNA is unrecorded. Looked up from germline, CDR1 is MNHNS and CDR2 is SASEGT. CDR3 sequence: CASSDFGTGTSQLFF.

The J gene is TRBJ2-2, the V gene TRBV5-1; with no DNA, the TCRdb D assignment of TRBD1 cannot be verified. Per germline, CDR1 SGHRS and CDR2 YFSETQ. The CDR3 is made up of 15 amino acids. The nucleotide record is missing. CDR3 sequence: CASRPGHINTGELFF.

CDR3 loop: CASSYGPRGEKLFF. The chain carries TRBV6-5 and TRBJ1-4. Germline V CDR1 and CDR2: MNHEY, SVGAGI. This CDR3 has 14 residues. No DNA is given.

The chain employs TRBV9 and TRBJ1-2; the TCRdb D gene call, TRBD1, has no DNA to confirm it. Germline V gene data show CDR1 as SGDLS and CDR2 as YYNGEE. The CDR3 runs 18 residues. No nucleotide data were recorded. CDR3: CASSVEKGTGWPLYGYTF.

V gene TRBV7-9 combines with J gene TRBJ2-5. This CDR3 comprises 14 residues. No DNA appears here. Germline V lookup: CDR1 SEHNR, CDR2 FQNEAQ (reference sequence). CDR3: CASSLGQLQETQYF. The variable domain in full, with the rest retrieved from reference TRBV7-9 and TRBJ2-5, is DTGVSQNPRHKITKRGQNVTFRCDPISEHNRLYWYRQTLGQGPEFLTYFQNEAQLEKSRLLSDRFSAERPKGSFSTLEIQRTEQGDSAMYLCASSLGQLQETQYFGPGTRLLVL.

The rearrangement joins TRBV28 to TRBJ1-2. This CDR3 region has 14 residues. DNA was not recorded. CDR1 and CDR2 from the germline V gene are MDHEN and SYDVKM. The CDR3 spells CASSTSGGGGGYTF.

The chain couples TRBV7-8 to TRBJ2-7; TCRdb gives TRBD1 as the D gene, but with no DNA this cannot be confirmed. This CDR3 comprises 13 residues. No coding sequence is recorded. Germline CDR1 SGHVS, CDR2 FQNEAQ. The CDR3 loop reads CASSFRQGYEQYF.

CDR3 protein: CASSLVPRREQFF. V usage is TRBV27 and J usage is TRBJ2-1; as DNA is missing, the TRBD1 call by TCRdb cannot be tested. The CDR3 loop spans 13 amino acids. Only the protein is on record. Germline lookup yields CDR1 MNHEY and CDR2 SMNVEV (reference sequence).

V and J are TRBV7-2 and TRBJ1-5; TCRdb's D call of TRBD1 is untestable without DNA. Germline CDR1 is SGHTA and CDR2 is FQGNSA. CDR3 length equals 14 residues. DNA was not recorded. CDR3 sequence: CASSLYRARQPQHF.

The chain carries TRBV7-3 and TRBJ2-7; absent DNA, TCRdb's TRBD1 call cannot be checked. CDR3 length: 13 residues. No nucleotide data were recorded. In germline, CDR1 is SGHTA, CDR2 FQGTGA. The CDR3 is CASSSYQGYEQYF.

The chain recombines TRBV7-3 with TRBJ2-3. The CDR3 consists of 13 residues. No DNA is given. CDR1 and CDR2 (germline): SGHTA, FQGTGA. The CDR3 sequence is CASSLATRDTQYF.

V and J are TRBV14 and TRBJ2-7; as DNA is missing, the TRBD1 call by TCRdb cannot be tested. From germline, CDR1 is SGHDN and CDR2 FVKESK. The CDR3 runs 16 residues. Only the protein sequence is given. CDR3: CASSPRGRGDTYEQYF.

The V call is TRBV18, the J call TRBJ2-1; TCRdb returns TRBD1, unconfirmable since there is no DNA. CDR1 and CDR2 from the germline V gene are KGHSH and LQKENI. The CDR3 runs to 15 residues. DNA for this receptor is not on file. CDR3 sequence reads: CASSPQDRGYNEQFF.

This chain connects TRBV19 to TRBJ1-2; the TCRdb D gene call, TRBD1, has no DNA to confirm it. Germline lookup yields CDR1 LNHDA and CDR2 SQIVND (reference sequence). The CDR3 length is 12 residues. Only the protein sequence is given. The chain's CDR3 is CASSSQGGGYTF.

Measured by frequency, this clone is medium-sized. The gene calls are TRBV27 and TRBJ1-2. Looked up from germline, CDR1 is MNHEY and CDR2 is SMNVEV (reference sequence). This CDR3 is built from 15 residues. There is no recorded DNA. CDR3 amino acids: CASSSQSTRGYGYTF.

V gene TRBV5-1 combines with J gene TRBJ1-1. Per the germline V gene, CDR1 is SGHRS and CDR2 is YFSETQ. The CDR3 sequence is 17 residues long. The DNA is not on file. The CDR3 loop reads CASSSFLFTSDFTEAFF. The whole variable domain, remainder taken from reference TRBV5-1 and TRBJ1-1, is KAGVTQTPRYLIKTRGQQVTLSCSPISGHRSVSWYQQTPGQGLQFLFEYFSETQRNKGNFPGRFSGRQFSNSRSEMNVSTLELGDSALYLCASSSFLFTSDFTEAFFGQGTRLTVV.

The J gene is TRBJ1-1, the V gene TRBV5-1. This CDR3 is 14 amino acids long. No DNA sequence was recorded. CDR1 and CDR2 from the germline V gene are SGHRS and YFSETQ. The CDR3 reads CASSLDAVNTEAFF.

The chain joins TRBV28 to TRBJ1-2. Per germline, CDR1 MDHEN and CDR2 SYDVKM. The CDR3 runs 13 residues. The DNA sequence is not available. CDR3: CASISATREGYTF.

This clone is deemed medium-sized (0.01 to 0.1%) by its frequency. This chain links TRBV4-1 with TRBJ1-2. The CDR3 covers 14 residues. No DNA sequence is on record. Per germline, CDR1 MGHRA and CDR2 YSYEKL. The CDR3 region is CASSHSRGPSGYTF.

Judged by frequency, this clone is medium-sized (0.01 to 0.1%). CDR3 sequence: CASSLPGGYTF. The V gene is TRBV28, the J gene TRBJ1-2; the D call of TRBD1 rests on TCRdb alone, since no DNA is present to check it. Germline CDR1 and CDR2: MDHEN and SYDVKM. There are 11 residues in the CDR3. This entry has no DNA.

The rearrangement links TRBV6-6 to TRBJ1-2; TCRdb's D call of TRBD1 is untestable without DNA. The CDR3 loop spans 14 amino acids. This entry has no DNA. In germline, CDR1 is MNHNY, CDR2 SVGAGI (reference sequence). The CDR3 protein is CASSYSGQAPGYTF.

The J gene is TRBJ2-1, the V gene TRBV11-3; TCRdb indicates TRBD2, and absent DNA this call remains unverified. Germline CDR1 reads SGHNT; CDR2 reads YENEEA. This CDR3 is 15 amino acids long. No DNA is listed. The chain's CDR3 is CASSLAGGSYNEQFF.

The gene calls are TRBV21-1 and TRBJ2-1; TCRdb designates TRBD1, a call that cannot be tested without DNA. TRBV21-1 is shown as a pseudogene. The CDR3 totals 17 residues. Only the protein sequence is given. The CDR3 here is CASSKLRRDRNYNEQFF.